This T cell receptor (beta chain) came from a study of PD-L1 blockade in urothelial cancer. The overall study: Investigators checked blood 3 weeks (second dose) and 6 weeks after treatment start. A median of roughly 140,000 T cells was found in the blood samples.

CDR3 length equals 14 residues. With V trimmed by 6 bases and J by 4 bases, 8 bases remained unmatched. Germline loops: CDR1 MNHEY, CDR2 SMNVEV (reference sequence). Time point specified: pretreatment peripheral blood. Anywhere from 1 to 8 samples came from each patient, spanning pretreatment and on-treatment. The protocol was immunoSEQ multiplex PCR, while the TCRdb copy is restricted to in-frame clones and leaves out a portion. The sample lists 65,000 to 90,000 clones; 84% were seen once. This receptor was identified in a woman in her seventies with urothelial cancer. V usage is TRBV27 and J usage is TRBJ1-2; 7 positions match TRBD1. This specimen consisted of PBMCs, obtained around atezolizumab (anti-PD-L1) treatment. The CDR3 nucleotides read TGTGCCAGCAGCCCGAGGGGGCTTGGCTATGGCTACACCTTC. As protein: CASSPRGLGYGYTF.